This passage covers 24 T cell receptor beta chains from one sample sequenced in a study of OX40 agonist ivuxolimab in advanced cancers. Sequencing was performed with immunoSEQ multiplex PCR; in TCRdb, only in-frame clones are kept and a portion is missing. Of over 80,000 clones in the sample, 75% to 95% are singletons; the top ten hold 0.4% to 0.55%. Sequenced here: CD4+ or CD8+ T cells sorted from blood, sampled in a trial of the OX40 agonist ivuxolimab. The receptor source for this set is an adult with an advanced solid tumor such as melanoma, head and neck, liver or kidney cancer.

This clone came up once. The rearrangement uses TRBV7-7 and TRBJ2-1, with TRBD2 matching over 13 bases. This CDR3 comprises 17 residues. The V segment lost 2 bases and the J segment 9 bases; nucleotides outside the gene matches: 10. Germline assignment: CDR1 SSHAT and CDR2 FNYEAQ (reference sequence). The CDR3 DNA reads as TGTGCCAGCAGCTTAACACTAGCGGGAGGGGAAGACGGTGAGCAGTTCTTC. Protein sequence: CASSLTLAGGEDGEQFF.

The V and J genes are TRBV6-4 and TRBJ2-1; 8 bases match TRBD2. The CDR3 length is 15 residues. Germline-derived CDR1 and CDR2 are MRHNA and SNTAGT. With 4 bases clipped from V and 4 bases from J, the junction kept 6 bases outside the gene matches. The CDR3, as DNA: TGTGCCAGCAGTGTGGCTAGCGGGCCGTACAATGAGCAGTTCTTC. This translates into CASSVASGPYNEQFF.

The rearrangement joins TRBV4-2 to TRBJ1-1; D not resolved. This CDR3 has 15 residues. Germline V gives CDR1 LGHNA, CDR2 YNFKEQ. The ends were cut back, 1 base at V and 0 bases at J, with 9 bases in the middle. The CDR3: CASSQVLTVNTEAFF. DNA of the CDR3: TGTGCCAGCAGCCAAGTCCTTACCGTGAACACTGAAGCTTTCTTT.

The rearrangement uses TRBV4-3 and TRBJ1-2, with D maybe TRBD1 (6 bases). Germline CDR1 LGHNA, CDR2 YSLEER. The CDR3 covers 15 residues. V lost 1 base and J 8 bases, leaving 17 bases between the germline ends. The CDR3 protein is CASSQVSGTLGGYTF. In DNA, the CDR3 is TGCGCCAGCAGCCAAGTTTCAGGGACATTAGGGGGCTACACCTTC.

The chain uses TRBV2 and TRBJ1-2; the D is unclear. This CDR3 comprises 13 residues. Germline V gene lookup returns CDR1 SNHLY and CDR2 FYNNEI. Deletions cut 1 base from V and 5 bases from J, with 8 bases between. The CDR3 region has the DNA TGTGCCAGCAGTGAAGGATGGGGATATGGCTACACCTTC. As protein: CASSEGWGYGYTF.

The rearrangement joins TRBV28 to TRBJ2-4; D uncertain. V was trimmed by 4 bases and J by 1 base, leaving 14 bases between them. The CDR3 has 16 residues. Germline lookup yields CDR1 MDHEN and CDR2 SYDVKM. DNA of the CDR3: TGTGCCAGCAGTTCCGGTGCAGTGTCGGCCAAAAACATTCAGTACTTC. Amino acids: CASSSGAVSAKNIQYF.

The CDR3 bases are TGTGCCAGTAGTGCCGACTGGGGCCGCGGCACAGATACGCAGTATTTT. Translating it yields CASSADWGRGTDTQYF. V and J are TRBV19 and TRBJ2-3; D is perhaps TRBD1 (5 bases). Germline-derived CDR1 and CDR2 are LNHDA and SQIVND (reference sequence). Trimming cost V 5 bases and J 1 base, with 16 bases left between them. This CDR3 is 16 amino acids long.

Here the CDR3 DNA reads TGCGCCAGCAGCTTGGATGCGGGAGGGCCGAGGGAGACCCAGTACTTC. Its protein product is CASSLDAGGPRETQYF. The gene calls are TRBV5-1 and TRBJ2-5, with 9 bases matching TRBD2. Unmatched junction bases numbered 8, after V lost 0 bases and J lost 5 bases. The germline V gene has CDR1 SGHRS and CDR2 YFSETQ. The CDR3 covers 16 residues.

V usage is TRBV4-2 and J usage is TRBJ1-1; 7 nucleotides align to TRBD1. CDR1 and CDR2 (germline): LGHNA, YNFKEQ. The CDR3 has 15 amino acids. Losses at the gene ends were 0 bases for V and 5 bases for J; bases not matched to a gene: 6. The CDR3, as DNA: TGTGCCAGCAGCCAAGAAGACAGGGAAGGGACTGAAGCTTTCTTT. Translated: CASSQEDREGTEAFF.

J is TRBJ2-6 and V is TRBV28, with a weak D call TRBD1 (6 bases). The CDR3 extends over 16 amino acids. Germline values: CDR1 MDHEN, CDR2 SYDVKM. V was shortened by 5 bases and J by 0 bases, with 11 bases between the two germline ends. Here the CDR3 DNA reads TGTGCCAGCAGTCCCCGACAGGACTCTGGGGCCAACGTCCTGACTTTC. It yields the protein CASSPRQDSGANVLTF. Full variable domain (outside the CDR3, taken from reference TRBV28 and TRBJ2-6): DVKVTQSSRYLVKRTGEKVFLECVQDMDHENMFWYRQDPGLGLRLIYFSYDVKMKEKGDIPEGYSVSREKKERFSLILESASTNQTSMYLCASSPRQDSGANVLTFGAGSRLTVL.

This CDR3 reads CASSSDSLYEQYF. The CDR3 DNA reads TGTGCCAGCAGTTCAGACAGCCTGTACGAGCAGTACTTC. The V and J genes are TRBV6-5 and TRBJ2-7; TRBD1 is a possible D gene (5 bases). Per the germline V gene, CDR1 is MNHEY and CDR2 is SVGAGI. This CDR3 is built from 13 residues. V was clipped by 4 bases and J by 4 bases, with 11 bases between them.

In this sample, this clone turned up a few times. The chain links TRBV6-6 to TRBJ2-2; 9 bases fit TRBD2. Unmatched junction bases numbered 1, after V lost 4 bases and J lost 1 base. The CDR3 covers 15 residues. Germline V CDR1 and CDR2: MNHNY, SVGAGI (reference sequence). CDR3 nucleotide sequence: TGTGCCAGCAGTTTAGCGGGAGAGAACACCGGGGAGCTGTTTTTT. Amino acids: CASSLAGENTGELFF.

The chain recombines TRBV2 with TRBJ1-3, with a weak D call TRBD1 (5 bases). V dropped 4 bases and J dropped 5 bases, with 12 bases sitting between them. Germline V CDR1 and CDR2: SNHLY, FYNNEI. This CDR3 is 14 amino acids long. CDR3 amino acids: CASSGPRGRNTIYF. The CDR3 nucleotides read TGTGCCAGCAGTGGGCCACGGGGGAGAAACACCATATATTTT.

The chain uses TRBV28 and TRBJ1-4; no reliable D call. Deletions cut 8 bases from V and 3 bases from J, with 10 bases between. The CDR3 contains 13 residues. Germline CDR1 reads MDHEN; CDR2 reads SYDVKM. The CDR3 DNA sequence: TGTGCCAGCCGCTGGGGATCTAATGAAAAACTGTTTTTT. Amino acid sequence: CASRWGSNEKLFF.

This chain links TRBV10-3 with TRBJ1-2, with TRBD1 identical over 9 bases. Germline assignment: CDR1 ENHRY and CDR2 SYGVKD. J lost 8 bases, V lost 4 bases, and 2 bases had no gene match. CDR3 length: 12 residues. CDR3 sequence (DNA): TGTGCCATCAGTGGGACAGGGGACGGCTACACCTTC. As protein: CAISGTGDGYTF.

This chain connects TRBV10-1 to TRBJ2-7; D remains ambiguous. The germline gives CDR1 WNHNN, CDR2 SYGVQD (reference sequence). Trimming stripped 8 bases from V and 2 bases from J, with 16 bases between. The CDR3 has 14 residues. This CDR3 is CASQTGVGTYEQYF. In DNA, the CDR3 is TGCGCCAGCCAGACGGGCGTTGGCACCTACGAGCAGTACTTC.

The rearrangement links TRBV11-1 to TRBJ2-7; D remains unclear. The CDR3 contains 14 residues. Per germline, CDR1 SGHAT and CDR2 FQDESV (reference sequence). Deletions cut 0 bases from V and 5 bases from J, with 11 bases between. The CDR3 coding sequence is TGTGCCAGCAGCTTAGCATGGGAAAGGGACGAGCAGTACTTC. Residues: CASSLAWERDEQYF.

The CDR3: CASSESPTGLYEQYF. The CDR3 DNA sequence: TGTGCCAGCAGCGAGAGTCCCACAGGGCTCTACGAGCAGTACTTC. The chain employs TRBV9 and TRBJ2-7; perhaps TRBD1 as D (6 bases). V was shortened by 3 bases and J by 3 bases, with 16 bases between the two germline ends. Germline V gives CDR1 SGDLS, CDR2 YYNGEE. This CDR3 contains 15 residues.

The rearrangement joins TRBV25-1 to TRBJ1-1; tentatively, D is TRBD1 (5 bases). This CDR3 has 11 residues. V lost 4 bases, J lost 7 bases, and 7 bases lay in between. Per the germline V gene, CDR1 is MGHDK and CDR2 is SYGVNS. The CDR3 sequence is CASSGGLEAFF. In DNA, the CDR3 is TGTGCCAGCAGTGGGGGCCTTGAAGCTTTCTTT.

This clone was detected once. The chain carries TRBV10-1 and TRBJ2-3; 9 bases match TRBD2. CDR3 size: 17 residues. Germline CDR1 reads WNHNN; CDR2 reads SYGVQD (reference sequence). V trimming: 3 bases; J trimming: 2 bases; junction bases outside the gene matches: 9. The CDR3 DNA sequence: TGCGCCAGCAGTGACCCAGGGTCTAGCGGGACCACAGATACGCAGTATTTT. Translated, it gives CASSDPGSSGTTDTQYF.

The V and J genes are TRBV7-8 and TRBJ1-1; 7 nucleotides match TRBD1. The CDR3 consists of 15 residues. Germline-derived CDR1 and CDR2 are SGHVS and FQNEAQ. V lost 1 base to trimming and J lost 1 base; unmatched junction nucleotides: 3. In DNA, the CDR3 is TGTGCCAGCAGCTTAGTTGCAGGGGGGAACACTGAAGCTTTCTTT. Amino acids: CASSLVAGGNTEAFF.

CDR3 DNA sequence: TGTGCCAGCAGCTTGGCTCCGGGACAGGCAGTTGGTACGCAGTATTTT. This codes for CASSLAPGQAVGTQYF. The chain combines TRBV5-5 with TRBJ2-3; TRBD1 matches 8 bases. The CDR3 runs 16 residues. V lost 0 bases, J lost 8 bases, and 11 bases stayed unmatched. Germline CDR1 reads SGHKS; CDR2 reads YYEKEE (reference sequence).

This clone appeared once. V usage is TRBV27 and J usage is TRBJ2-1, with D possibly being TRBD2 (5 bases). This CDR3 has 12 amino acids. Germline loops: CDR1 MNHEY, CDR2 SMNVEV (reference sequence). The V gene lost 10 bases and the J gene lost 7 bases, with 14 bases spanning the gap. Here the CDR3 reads CATTARGNEQFF. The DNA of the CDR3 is TGTGCCACCACGGCCAGAGGGAATGAGCAGTTCTTC.

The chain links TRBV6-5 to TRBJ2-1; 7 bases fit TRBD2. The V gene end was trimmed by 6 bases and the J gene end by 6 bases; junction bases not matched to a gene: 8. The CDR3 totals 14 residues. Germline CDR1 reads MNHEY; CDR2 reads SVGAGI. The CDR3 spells CASRPGLEGNEQFF. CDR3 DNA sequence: TGTGCCAGCAGACCCGGACTAGAGGGCAATGAGCAGTTCTTC.